This T cell receptor (beta chain) was sequenced for a study of T-cell memory formation after mild COVID-19 (dated by TCRdb to the early 2020s). Study-wide context: TCR sequence clusters from the two donors were largely donor specific. Longitudinal TCRalpha and TCRbeta repertoire sequencing tracked T-cell clones expanding and contracting after mild COVID-19 in a couple of donors. Two young, previously healthy adult volunteers made up the cohort, one male and one female. On the study overall, not on this receptor specifically: SARS-CoV-2 specificity was not confirmed for the second-wave clones peaking on day 37. Contracting CD4+ clones turned up mainly in the CM and EM memory subsets, whereas EMRA was where CD8+ clones were enriched. Some responding clones were detected in pre-infection memory, suggesting pre-existing cross-reactive memory T cells joined the SARS-CoV-2 response. Only two mild cases were covered in the study, and larger cohorts including severe cases with pre-infection samples were considered necessary. Clones contracting from day 15 to 85 had balanced CD4/CD8 phenotypes, while a second wave expanding from day 15 to 37 was biased towards CD4+.

The instrument was an Illumina NovaSeq 6000. cDNA libraries for TCRalpha and TCRbeta were prepared by 5'RACE using constant-segment primers, with sample barcodes and unique molecular identifiers added. RNA was extracted from every sample with Trizol reagent. Library amplification was performed in two PCR steps, and a second sample barcode and Illumina TruSeq adapters were introduced in the second step. Sequencing of the libraries was done on an Illumina NovaSeq, producing 2 x 150 bp paired-end reads. Per the authors' processing: The reads were demultiplexed and collapsed into UMI-guided consensus sequences using migec v1.2.7. With mixcr v2.1.11, UMI consensuses were aligned to TRA and TRB V and J templates and assembled into clonotypes. A clonotype was counted as expanded or contracted only if both edgeR and NoisET called the change significant, with noise models trained on biological replicates. edgeR calls used a false discovery rate-adjusted p below 0.01 and a log2 fold-change threshold of 1. As an exploratory analysis of dynamics, max-normalized trajectories of the 1000 most abundant clonotypes were examined with PCA combined with hierarchical clustering. Separately sequenced CD4+ and CD8+ repertoires were used to assign a CD4 or CD8 phenotype to each responding clone. TCRdb trimmed the raw reads at Q25, called clones with MiXCR and kept productive beta chains. For every CDR3 protein sequence, its rows merge into one entry that carries the most common genes and DNA. The V and J calls and clone size come from TCRdb's table, not from the authors' own analysis. The sample table lists some 160,000 distinct CDR3 sequences, 13% of them with a count of one. The ten top clones hold about 3.3% of the sample.

This clonotype was seen a few times. No antigen is known for it. The record has no base qualities; no much larger clone is one base away. The CDR3 covers 14 residues, taking in both the cysteine and the phenylalanine. Only CDR3 DNA is held: 42 bases, read in frame from base 1. The germline V gene gives CDR1 as SGHVS and CDR2 as FNYEAQ. At the junction V is shortened by 7 bases and J by 4 bases, with 13 bases in between. PBMCs were isolated by Ficoll-Paque density gradient centrifugation. This receptor was taken from a young man who had mild COVID-19 (a few samples of this study predate the infection). The sample titles of this study are shuffled in the database, so cell type and time point are left out; the donor was told from shared clones. The chain joins TRBV7-6 to TRBJ1-4; tentative D gene TRBD1, with 5 bases matching. The sample was PBMCs or a T cell subset sorted from them (not recorded which). The CDR3 reads CASKVGEINEKLFF. In nucleotide form, the sequence is TGTGCCAGCAAAGTGGGGGAAATTAATGAAAAACTGTTTTTT.